This TCR beta chain was found in a study of T cells after yellow fever vaccination. Regarding the study as a whole: Abundant bulk-derived clonotypes could contaminate FACS-sorted repertoires.

V lost 4 bases to trimming and J lost 4 bases; unmatched junction nucleotides: 13. This CDR3 spans 17 amino acids. Germline V lookup: CDR1 LGHNA, CDR2 YSLEER. This clonotype has more than one count but fewer than ten. Its antigen is undetermined. One entry per CDR3 protein results from TCRdb running MiXCR on the 5' RACE reads. This table holds 450,000 to 550,000 distinct CDR3 sequences, less than 25% found once. This clonotype was obtained from a man younger than 35 who received the YFV17D yellow fever vaccine. The V gene is TRBV4-3, the J gene TRBJ1-5; 7 nucleotides match TRBD1. The sequenced sample was PBMCs, obtained around 3 weeks after the first yellow fever vaccination. This CDR3 reads CASSRSLTGSSNQPQHF. DNA for the CDR3: TGCGCCAGCAGCCGATCCCTGACAGGGTCATCGAATCAGCCCCAGCATTTT.